This T cell receptor gamma chain came from a study of gamma-delta chains in newborns, infants, children (dated by TCRdb to about 2019). At the level of the whole study: According to the study title, microbial exposure causes polyclonal expansion of innate gammadelta T cells right after birth. The study investigated how microbial exposure shaped innate gammadelta T cell populations in human newborns immediately after birth.

CDR1 and CDR2, per the germline V gene, are EGSTGY and YDSYTSSV. Unmatched junction bases come to 6, with V trimmed by 4 bases and J by 6 bases. Counted from cysteine to phenylalanine, this CDR3 has 12 amino acids. Only the CDR3 DNA stays, 36 bases, in frame from base 1. This sample was sequenced with an Illumina MiSeq. TCRdb recomputed clones from the public reads with CATT; identical DNA rows were then combined. Present in this sample are approximately 3,800 gamma-chain clones, 61% of which were seen just once. Jointly, the top ten make up more than 15% of the sample. This clone was seen a handful of times. It has no known antigen specificity. Base quality data are lacking; no much larger clone is found one base away.

The TCR was taken from a child who was a newborn, infant or young child, either healthy, febrile or measles-vaccinated (not recorded which). Material: blood. The V and J segments used are TRGV4 and TRGJ1 or TRGJ2. TCRdb offers no J gene call, so here the DNA was matched to germline to obtain one. The nucleotide sequence reads as follows: TGTGCCACCTGGGACGACCGTTATAAGAAACTCTTT. Protein translation: CATWDDRYKKLF.